These 22 T cell receptor beta chains originate from one sample sequenced in a study of blood T cell repertoires in COVID-19 (TCRdb year 2020). Library preparation was by the immunoSEQ multiplex PCR assay. TCRdb carries this immuneACCESS record with in-frame sequences only. Its versions omit some clonotypes, under half of them owing to an unresolved V gene in the studies checked, with the rest unexplained. The sample table lists about 69,000 clones, about four fifths of them with a count of one. Together, the top ten hold 40% to 50% of the sample. The sequenced material came from peripheral blood. The source of these receptors is a human donor in a cohort sampled during active COVID-19.

This chain links TRBV3-1 (or the pseudogene TRBV3-2) with TRBJ2-7; D might be TRBD2 (6 bases). Germline CDR1 is LGHDT and CDR2 is YNNKEL (reference sequence). There are 13 residues in the CDR3. The V gene lost 4 bases and the J gene lost 4 bases, with 11 bases spanning the gap. The CDR3 DNA follows: TGTGCCAGCAGCCTGAACCGGGGGTACGAGCAGTACTTC. Translation: CASSLNRGYEQYF.

V gene TRBV27 combines with J gene TRBJ1-1; 10 nucleotides agree with TRBD1. This CDR3 comprises 13 residues. V shed 6 bases, J shed 4 bases, and the junction held 2 bases outside the gene matches. Germline V gives CDR1 MNHEY, CDR2 SMNVEV (reference sequence). The CDR3 sequence is CASRGQGSTEAFF. The CDR3 DNA reads as TGTGCCAGCAGGGGACAGGGGTCCACTGAAGCTTTCTTT.

The chain recombines TRBV11-2 with TRBJ2-7, with D possibly being TRBD1 (5 bases). Trimming shortened V by 5 bases and J by 5 bases, and 10 bases separated the two germline ends. The CDR3 runs to 12 residues. CDR1 is SGHAT and CDR2 is FQNNGV in the germline V gene. CDR3 coding DNA: TGTGCCAGCAGCCCAGGGTTCCACGAGCAGTACTTC. It specifies CASSPGFHEQYF.

This chain uses TRBV24-1 with TRBJ2-5; D remains unclear. Trimming left V 1 base short and J 4 bases short, with 9 bases between. Germline CDR1 KGHDR, CDR2 SFDVKD. This CDR3 is 14 amino acids long. The CDR3 loop reads CATSDFRRGETQYF. The CDR3 DNA sequence: TGTGCCACCAGTGATTTCAGGCGTGGAGAGACCCAGTACTTC.

V and J are TRBV28 and TRBJ2-5, with 8 bases aligning to TRBD2. Germline V lookup: CDR1 MDHEN, CDR2 SYDVKM. CDR3 size: 17 residues. V shed 5 bases, J shed 4 bases, and the junction held 15 bases outside the gene matches. CDR3 sequence: CASSPPPGLAAAETQYF. Here the CDR3 DNA reads TGTGCCAGCAGTCCCCCACCAGGACTAGCCGCGGCAGAGACCCAGTACTTC.

The gene calls are TRBV5-4 and TRBJ1-4, with TRBD1 as a possible D gene (6 bases). Germline lookup yields CDR1 SGHNT and CDR2 YYREEE (reference sequence). The V end lost 0 bases, the J end lost 3 bases, and 12 bases lay between the germline ends. The CDR3 covers 16 residues. In DNA form, the CDR3 reads TGTGCCAGCAGCTTGGACTTGGACAGACCTAATGAAAAACTGTTTTTT. Translation: CASSLDLDRPNEKLFF.

The chain joins TRBV3-1 (or the pseudogene TRBV3-2) to TRBJ1-1; D not certain. The CDR3 consists of 13 residues. In germline, CDR1 is LGHDT, CDR2 YNNKEL (reference sequence). V dropped 4 bases and J dropped 0 bases, with 6 bases sitting between them. The CDR3 loop reads CASSPHLNTEAFF. CDR3 DNA: TGTGCCAGCAGCCCACATTTGAACACTGAAGCTTTCTTT.

V is TRBV9 and J is TRBJ1-1; D is possibly TRBD1 (6 bases). Germline V lookup: CDR1 SGDLS, CDR2 YYNGEE. V dropped 3 bases and J dropped 7 bases, with 25 bases sitting between them. This CDR3 comprises 17 residues. The CDR3 DNA reads as TGTGCCAGCAGCGAACAACCCCCGAGGGGGGGTCTTATTGAAGCTTTCTTT. It yields the protein CASSEQPPRGGLIEAFF.

The rearrangement links TRBV11-1 to TRBJ2-1; 10 bases map to TRBD1. This CDR3 contains 15 residues. CDR1 and CDR2 from the germline V gene are SGHAT and FQDESV (reference sequence). Losses at the gene ends were 7 bases for V and 4 bases for J; bases not matched to a gene: 7. CDR3 loop: CASTQGDRGYNEQFF. CDR3 DNA: TGTGCCAGCACACAGGGGGACAGGGGTTACAATGAGCAGTTCTTC.

This clone appeared a few times. The chain is built from TRBV7-8 and TRBJ2-7; D may be TRBD2 (6 bases). This CDR3 comprises 17 residues. Trimming left V 6 bases short and J 3 bases short, with 24 bases between. Germline V gene sequence: CDR1 SGHVS, CDR2 FQNEAQ. CDR3 bases: TGTGCCAGCAGTTCAGAAAGGCGGGGATTGGGCCACTACGAGCAGTACTTC. This gives the protein CASSSERRGLGHYEQYF.

This clone was counted a few times. V is TRBV13 and J is TRBJ1-6; D is ambiguous. Germline V gene sequence: CDR1 PRHDT, CDR2 FYEKMQ (reference sequence). The CDR3 runs to 16 residues. Deletions cut 5 bases from V and 8 bases from J, with 19 bases between. CDR3 region: CASSRPGPEGDSPLHF. CDR3 DNA: TGTGCCAGCAGCCGTCCCGGACCGGAGGGTGATTCACCCCTCCACTTT.

This clone was found many times. The CDR3 nucleotides are TGTGCCACCAGTGGGACTAGCGGGGACAGAGAGACCCAGTACTTC. This gives the protein CATSGTSGDRETQYF. The chain has TRBV15 and TRBJ2-5, with 13 bases matching TRBD2. The CDR3 consists of 15 residues. With V trimmed by 6 bases and J by 4 bases, 5 bases remained unmatched. Germline-derived CDR1 and CDR2 are LNHNV and YYDKDF (reference sequence).

CDR3 in DNA: TGTGCCAGCACCCGGGACAGGGCCTCCTACAATGAGCAGTTCTTC. This encodes CASTRDRASYNEQFF. J is TRBJ2-1 and V is TRBV6-5, with 9 bases fitting TRBD1. This CDR3 is built from 15 residues. Trimming took 7 bases from V and 0 from J; bases not matched to a gene: 4. Germline values: CDR1 MNHEY, CDR2 SVGAGI.

This clone was seen a few times. V is TRBV7-8 and J is TRBJ2-3; 8 bases map to TRBD2. CDR1 SGHVS and CDR2 FQNEAQ come from the germline V gene. This CDR3 has 16 residues. Trimming took 1 base from V and 1 from J; bases not matched to a gene: 4. CDR3: CASSLGTSWRTDTQYF. DNA for the CDR3: TGTGCCAGCAGCTTAGGGACTAGCTGGCGCACAGATACGCAGTATTTT. Full variable domain (outside the CDR3, taken from reference TRBV7-8 and TRBJ2-3): GAGVSQSPRYKVAKRGQDVALRCDPISGHVSLFWYQQALGQGPEFLTYFQNEAQLDKSGLPSDRFFAERPEGSVSTLKIQRTQQEDSAVYLCASSLGTSWRTDTQYFGPGTRLTVL.

There are a few counts of this clone. This chain uses TRBV27 with TRBJ2-7; a weak D match, TRBD2 (5 bases). Trimming removed 5 bases at V and 7 bases at J, with 15 bases between. CDR3 length: 13 residues. Germline CDR1 and CDR2: MNHEY and SMNVEV (reference sequence). The CDR3 spells CASSPLSGWEQYF. CDR3 in DNA: TGTGCCAGCAGTCCCCTTTCGGGGTGGGAGCAGTACTTC.

The chain carries TRBV18 and TRBJ2-7; 7 bases fit TRBD2. Germline CDR1 is KGHSH and CDR2 is LQKENI. This CDR3 contains 16 residues. V dropped 3 bases and J dropped 0; count of bases not matched to a gene: 8. The CDR3 protein is CASSPWSGASSYEQYF. The CDR3 DNA follows: TGTGCCAGCTCACCTTGGAGCGGGGCTAGCTCCTACGAGCAGTACTTC.

The V and J genes are TRBV18 and TRBJ2-1, with 10 bases fitting TRBD1. The J segment lost 5 bases and the V segment lost 3 bases, leaving 13 bases of the junction unmatched. The CDR3 runs 18 residues. CDR1 and CDR2 from the germline V gene are KGHSH and LQKENI. CDR3 loop: CASSPQGAGTGVNNEQFF. CDR3 bases: TGTGCCAGCTCACCCCAAGGAGCCGGGACAGGGGTCAACAATGAGCAGTTCTTC.

This chain joins TRBV19 and TRBJ1-4; 7 bases line up with TRBD1. The CDR3 contains 15 residues. V shed 7 bases and J 6 bases; nucleotides not matched to a gene: 11. The germline gives CDR1 LNHDA, CDR2 SQIVND (reference sequence). This CDR3 reads CASTQQGRGYEKLFF. The CDR3 nucleotides read TGTGCCAGTACTCAACAGGGGAGAGGATATGAAAAACTGTTTTTT.

The sample holds a few counts of this clone. The rearrangement joins TRBV7-9 to TRBJ1-4; TRBD1 might be the D (5 bases). Deletions cut 4 bases from V and 8 bases from J, with 23 bases between. This CDR3 has 17 residues. Germline V CDR1 and CDR2: SEHNR, FQNEAQ (reference sequence). The CDR3 DNA reads TGTGCCAGCAGCTCCAGTTGGGAGGGGCTGCGGGAGGAAAAACTGTTTTTT. Its protein product is CASSSSWEGLREEKLFF.

This clone was seen a single time. The chain joins TRBV28 to TRBJ2-3, with 11 bases aligning to TRBD2. CDR3 length equals 16 residues. Germline loops: CDR1 MDHEN, CDR2 SYDVKM. The V segment lost 4 bases and the J segment 1 base; nucleotides outside the gene matches: 4. The CDR3 coding sequence is TGTGCCAGCAGTTCCCCGACTAGCGGGGGCACAGATACGCAGTATTTT. Its translation is CASSSPTSGGTDTQYF.

The chain recombines TRBV5-8 with TRBJ2-7; 8 nucleotides line up with TRBD2. CDR1 and CDR2 (germline): SGHTS, YDEGEE. Trimming removed 4 bases from V and 1 base from J; junction bases left unmatched: 13. The CDR3 covers 17 residues. The CDR3 region is CASSPARLALRSYEQYF. The CDR3 DNA is TGTGCCAGCAGCCCGGCGAGACTAGCGCTTAGGTCCTACGAGCAGTACTTC.

The chain combines TRBV7-2 with TRBJ2-7; D not resolved. This CDR3 has 12 amino acids. Germline V CDR1 and CDR2: SGHTA, FQGNSA. The V end lost 2 bases, the J end lost 5 bases, and 7 bases lay between the germline ends. This CDR3 reads CASSLTGDEQYF. The CDR3 bases are TGTGCCAGCAGCTTAACCGGAGACGAGCAGTACTTC. The variable domain in full, with the rest retrieved from reference TRBV7-2 and TRBJ2-7, is GAGVSQSPSNKVTEKGKDVELRCDPISGHTALYWYRQSLGQGLEFLIYFQGNSAPDKSGLPSDRFSAERTGGSVSTLTIQRTQQEDSAVYLCASSLTGDEQYFGPGTRLTVT.